This is a list of T cell receptor beta chains from one sample in a study of T-cell reconstitution after alpha-beta-depleted transplantation in children. Each CDR3 protein is one row after TCRdb ran MiXCR on the PCR reads. Of some 840,000 distinct CDR3 sequences in the sample, roughly 16% were seen once. The sample was PBMCs, mostly from graft donor cells, taken 360 days after TCRalphabeta/CD19-depleted stem cell transplant. The receptors were sampled from a male patient under 18 who had a stem cell transplant for acute lymphoblastic leukemia, so the T cells may come from the graft donor. CDR3s include the opening cysteine and the closing phenylalanine or tryptophan. Fields, in order: J gene, clone size, D gene, V gene, CDR3 protein, CDR3 DNA. D genes are given only for firm matches. A row's size may be missing; if present it is once, few, many or a size class.

>TRBJ2-7|few|NA|TRBV11-1
CASSLGVVSSSSYEQYF
TGTGCCAGCAGCTTAGGTGTAGTGTCGTCTAGCTCCTACGAGCAGTACTTC
>TRBJ2-1|few|NA|TRBV14
CASSSTRLAVYNEQFF
TGTGCCAGCAGCTCCACCCGCCTAGCAGTTTACAATGAGCAGTTCTTC
>TRBJ2-2|NA|NA|TRBV20-1
CSARGGYTGELFF
TGCAGTGCTAGAGGGGGATACACCGGGGAGCTGTTTTTT
>TRBJ2-7|NA|NA|TRBV18
CASSALDEQYF
TGTGCCAGCTCCGCCCTAGACGAGCAGTACTTC
>TRBJ2-1|few|NA|TRBV6-5
CASSPRGGSNNEQFF
TGTGCCAGCAGTCCCAGGGGAGGAAGTAACAATGAGCAGTTCTTC
>TRBJ2-1|few|NA|TRBV5-1
CASSLALHGSSEQFF
TGCGCCAGCAGCTTGGCCCTTCACGGGAGTTCTGAGCAGTTCTTC
>TRBJ2-7|NA|NA|TRBV20-1
CSAPIWGRGGEQYF
TGCAGTGCTCCGATCTGGGGCAGGGGAGGCGAGCAGTACTTC
>TRBJ2-6|many|NA|TRBV20-1
CSAREGAGANVLTF
TGCAGTGCTAGAGAAGGGGCTGGGGCCAACGTCCTGACTTTC
>TRBJ2-7|few|NA|TRBV27
CASSLSGAAREQYF
TGTGCCAGCAGTTTATCGGGGGCCGCCCGCGAGCAGTACTTC
>TRBJ1-1|few|NA|TRBV4-2
CASSQDKGLNTEAFF
TGTGCCAGCAGCCAAGATAAGGGCTTGAACACTGAAGCTTTCTTT
>TRBJ2-1|NA|NA|TRBV2
CASSGQGVEQFF
TGTGCCAGCAGTGGTCAGGGAGTGGAGCAGTTCTTC
>TRBJ2-7|many|TRBD2|TRBV28
CASSSGLARYEQYF
TGTGCCAGCAGTTCAGGACTAGCCCGCTACGAGCAGTACTTC
>TRBJ2-7|few|TRBD1|TRBV4-1
CASSRRGQGAVGYEQYF
TGCGCCAGCAGCCGGAGGGGACAGGGGGCTGTCGGCTACGAGCAGTACTTC
>TRBJ2-1|NA|NA|TRBV20-1
CSARGGPQQFF
TGCAGTGCTAGAGGGGGTCCCCAGCAGTTCTTC
>TRBJ2-7|few|TRBD2|TRBV10-3
CAISEPYRGRGKNEQYF
TGTGCCATCAGTGAGCCCTACCGGGGGAGGGGTAAAAACGAGCAGTACTTC
>TRBJ2-5|NA|NA|TRBV11-1
CASSPRESRETQYF
TGTGCCAGCAGCCCCAGGGAAAGCCGAGAGACCCAGTACTTC
>TRBJ1-5|NA|NA|TRBV19
CASSIARYSNQPQHF
TGTGCCAGTAGTATAGCCCGCTATAGCAATCAGCCCCAGCATTTT
>TRBJ2-1|NA|NA|TRBV29-1
CSVEAINEQFF
TGCAGCGTTGAAGCTATTAATGAGCAGTTCTTC
>TRBJ2-5|NA|TRBD2|TRBV12-3/TRBV12-4
CASRLAGESQETQYF
TGTGCCAGCAGATTAGCGGGAGAATCCCAAGAGACCCAGTACTTC
>TRBJ1-6|many|TRBD1|TRBV9
CASSVTQGADGSPLHF
TGTGCCAGCAGCGTAACACAGGGGGCGGATGGGTCACCCCTCCACTTT
>TRBJ2-1|NA|NA|TRBV12-3/TRBV12-4
CASRANLALYNEQFF
TGTGCCAGCAGAGCTAACCTAGCCCTCTACAATGAGCAGTTCTTC
>TRBJ2-3|NA|NA|TRBV12-5
CASGLVTHLPPRWDTQYF
TGTGCTAGTGGTTTGGTAACCCACTTGCCACCCCGGTGGGATACGCAGTATTTT
>TRBJ2-1|many|NA|TRBV29-1
CSASTGTYNEQFF
TGCAGCGCTTCGACAGGGACTTACAATGAGCAGTTCTTC
>TRBJ2-1|few|NA|TRBV12-3/TRBV12-4
CASSLRQGMGASYNEQFF
TGTGCCAGCAGTTTAAGGCAGGGAATGGGAGCGAGTTACAATGAGCAGTTCTTC
>TRBJ2-7|NA|NA|TRBV3-1
CATSQAGSYEQYF
TGTGCCACCAGCCAGGCAGGGAGCTACGAGCAGTACTTC
>TRBJ2-7|NA|TRBD1|TRBV3-1
CASSPWTGKSYEQYF
TGTGCCAGCAGCCCATGGACAGGGAAGTCCTACGAGCAGTACTTC
>TRBJ1-1|few|NA|TRBV3-1
CASSVFLNTEAFF
TGTGCCAGCAGTGTCTTCCTGAACACTGAAGCTTTCTTT
>TRBJ2-7|NA|TRBD1|TRBV12-3/TRBV12-4
CASSSSTGAEQYF
TGTGCCAGCAGTTCATCGACAGGGGCCGAGCAGTACTTC
>TRBJ2-5|NA|NA|TRBV4-1
CASSQVAAGIGETQYF
TGCGCCAGCAGCCAAGTCGCGGCAGGGATAGGTGAGACCCAGTACTTC
>TRBJ2-1|NA|TRBD1|TRBV5-1
CASSLGPGQVVEQFF
TGCGCCAGCAGCTTGGGACCGGGACAGGTGGTTGAGCAGTTCTTC
>TRBJ2-3|few|NA|TRBV5-1
CASLSGPSTDTQYF
TGCGCCAGCCTCAGCGGCCCTAGCACAGATACGCAGTATTTT
>TRBJ2-7|NA|NA|TRBV20-1
CSASKGPNYEQYF
TGCAGTGCTAGTAAGGGACCTAACTACGAGCAGTACTTC
>TRBJ1-1|NA|TRBD1|TRBV29-1
CSGRDRGTTEAFF
TGCAGCGGGCGGGACAGGGGGACCACTGAAGCTTTCTTT
>TRBJ2-7|few|NA|TRBV24-1
CATSPIKETAKNEQYF
TGTGCCACCAGCCCGATTAAAGAGACAGCAAAAAACGAGCAGTACTTC
>TRBJ2-5|few|NA|TRBV6-6
CASSFIKTQYF
TGTGCCAGCAGTTTTATAAAGACCCAGTACTTC
>TRBJ2-3|NA|TRBD1|TRBV28
CASSFSTGGTDTQYF
TGTGCCAGCAGTTTCTCGACAGGGGGCACAGATACGCAGTATTTT
>TRBJ2-7|few|TRBD1|TRBV25-1
CASSFLLWGTGGHEQYF
TGTGCCAGCAGTTTCCTTTTATGGGGGACAGGGGGCCACGAGCAGTACTTC
>TRBJ2-3|NA|NA|TRBV3-1
CASSQEKIPVPTRSDTQYF
TGTGCCAGCAGCCAAGAGAAGATCCCCGTGCCGACTAGGTCAGATACGCAGTATTTT
>TRBJ2-7|many|NA|TRBV12-3/TRBV12-4
CASRPGGFSYEQYF
TGTGCCAGCCGACCTGGAGGTTTTTCCTACGAGCAGTACTTC
>TRBJ2-1|few|NA|TRBV6-1
CASSRPGPGDEQFF
TGTGCCAGCAGCCGTCCGGGACCAGGCGATGAGCAGTTCTTC
>TRBJ1-1|many|NA|TRBV29-1
CSVVPDSTEAFF
TGCAGCGTTGTCCCGGACAGTACTGAAGCTTTCTTT
>TRBJ2-1|NA|NA|TRBV4-1
CASSQDLGTTDNEQFF
TGCGCCAGCAGCCAAGATTTGGGGACAACCGACAATGAGCAGTTCTTC
>TRBJ1-6|NA|TRBD1|TRBV29-1
CSVPGQFRFSGSPLHF
TGCAGCGTCCCGGGACAGTTCCGCTTTAGCGGTTCACCCCTCCACTTT
>TRBJ2-7|NA|TRBD1|TRBV15
CATSRGGTGYYEQYF
TGTGCCACCAGCAGAGGCGGGACAGGGTACTACGAGCAGTACTTC
>TRBJ2-7|few|NA|TRBV6-5
CASSYVDRTYEQYF
TGTGCCAGCAGTTACGTAGACAGAACCTACGAGCAGTACTTC
>TRBJ2-2|NA|NA|TRBV10-3
CAISGVNTGELFF
TGTGCCATCAGCGGGGTGAACACCGGGGAGCTGTTTTTT
>TRBJ2-7|few|NA|TRBV20-1
CSAEDNSYEQYF
TGCAGTGCGGAGGACAACTCCTACGAGCAGTACTTC
>TRBJ1-2|NA|NA|TRBV12-3/TRBV12-4
CASSFNPGDYGYTF
TGTGCCAGCAGTTTTAATCCGGGGGACTATGGCTACACCTTC
>TRBJ1-3|few|NA|TRBV27
CASSYHSPPVRSSGNTIYF
TGTGCCAGCAGTTACCACTCCCCACCGGTCCGCAGCTCTGGAAACACCATATATTTT
>TRBJ1-2|NA|NA|TRBV5-1
CASSLGDTRYYGYTF
TGCGCCAGCAGCTTGGGGGACACCCGTTACTATGGCTACACCTTC
>TRBJ2-2|once|TRBD2|TRBV10-1
CASSESLTSGRMATGELFF
TGCGCCAGCAGTGAGTCCTTAACTAGCGGGAGGATGGCCACCGGGGAGCTGTTTTTT